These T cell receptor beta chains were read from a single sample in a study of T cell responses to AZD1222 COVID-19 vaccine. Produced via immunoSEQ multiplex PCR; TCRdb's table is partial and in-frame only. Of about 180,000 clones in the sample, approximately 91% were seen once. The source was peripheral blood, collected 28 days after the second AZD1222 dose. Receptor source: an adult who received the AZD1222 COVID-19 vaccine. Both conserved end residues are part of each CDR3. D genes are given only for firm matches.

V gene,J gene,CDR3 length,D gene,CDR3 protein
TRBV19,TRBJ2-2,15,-,CASSKGTANTGELFF
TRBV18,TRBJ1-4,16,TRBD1,CASSLRQGRLAEKLFF
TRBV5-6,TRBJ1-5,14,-,CASSLGQYYQPQHF
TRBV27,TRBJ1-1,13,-,CASSPLGRTEAFF
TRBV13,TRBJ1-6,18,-,CASSPNGKGSSYNSPLHF
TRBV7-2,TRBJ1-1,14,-,CASSLERVNTEAFF
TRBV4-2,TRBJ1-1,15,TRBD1,CASSPYDRGGAEAFF
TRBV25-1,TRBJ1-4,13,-,CASTGWDQEKLFF
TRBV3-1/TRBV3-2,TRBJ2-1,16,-,CASSQGTRVSYNEQFF
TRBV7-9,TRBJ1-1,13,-,CASSLVSQGEAFF
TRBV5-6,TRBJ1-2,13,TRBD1,CASSPGQEYGYTF
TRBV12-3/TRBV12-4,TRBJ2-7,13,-,CASSPRLDYEQYF
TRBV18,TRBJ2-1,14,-,CASSPLLGKDEQFF
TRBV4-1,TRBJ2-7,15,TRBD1,CASSPRQGATGEQYF
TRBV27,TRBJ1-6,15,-,CASNIGQFYNSPLHF
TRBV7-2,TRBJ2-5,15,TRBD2,CASSPRAGGGETQYF
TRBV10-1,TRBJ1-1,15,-,CASSVHTEMNTEAFF
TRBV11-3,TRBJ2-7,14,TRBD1,CASSRDSQTHEQYF
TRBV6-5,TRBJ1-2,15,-,CASSPFGGVNYGYTF
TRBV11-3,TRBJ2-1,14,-,CASSPGDGYNEQFF
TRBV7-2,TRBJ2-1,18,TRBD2,CASSLGLAGGRVPNEQFF
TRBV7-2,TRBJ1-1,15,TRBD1,CASSFRQGSNTEAFF
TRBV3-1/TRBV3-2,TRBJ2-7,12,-,CASSRSLYEQYF
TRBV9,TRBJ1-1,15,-,CASSVRPDGGTEAFF
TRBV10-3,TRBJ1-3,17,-,CAISVGMTDASGNTIYF
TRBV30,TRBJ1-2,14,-,CAWTGKVRGHGYTF
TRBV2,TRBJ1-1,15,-,CASSEGWAMNTEAFF
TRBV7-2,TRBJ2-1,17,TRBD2,CASSLASPGGAGNEQFF
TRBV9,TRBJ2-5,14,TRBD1,CASSVDRAGETQYF
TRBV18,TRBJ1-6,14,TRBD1,CASSPDRANSPLHF
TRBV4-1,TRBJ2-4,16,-,CASSQVGGVSEPPEYF
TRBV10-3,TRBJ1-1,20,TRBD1,CAISDNRGPDRGEMNTEAFF
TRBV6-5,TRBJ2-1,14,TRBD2,CASSLTSGFDEQFF
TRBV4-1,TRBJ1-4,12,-,CASSQDSGPQFF
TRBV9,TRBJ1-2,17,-,CASSPRPEQSISYGYTF
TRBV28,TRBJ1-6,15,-,CASSSGWLQVRALHF
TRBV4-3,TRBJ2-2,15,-,CASSQDLASVGELFF
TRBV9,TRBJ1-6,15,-,CASSGGVGYNSPLHF
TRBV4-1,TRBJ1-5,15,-,CASSQDHSGNQPQHF
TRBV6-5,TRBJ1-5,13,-,CASTQRGLLSQHF
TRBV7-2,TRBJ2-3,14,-,CASSLGTVTDTQYF
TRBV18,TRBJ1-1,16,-,CASSPVADSMNTEAFF
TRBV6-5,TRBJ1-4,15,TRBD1,CASSYRDRVGEKLFF
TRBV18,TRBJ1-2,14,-,CASSPPAGSYGYTF
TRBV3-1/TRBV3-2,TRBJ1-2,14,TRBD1,CASSQIRGLAGYTF
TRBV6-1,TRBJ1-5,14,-,CASSEGGGNQPQHF
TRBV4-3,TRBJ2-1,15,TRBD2,CASSPLAGGHDEQFF
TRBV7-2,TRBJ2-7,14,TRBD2,CASSFSGEAYEQYF
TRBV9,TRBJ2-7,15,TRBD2,CASSVGGTTSYEQYF
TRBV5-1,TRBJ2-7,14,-,CASSLADSYPKQYF
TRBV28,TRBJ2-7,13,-,CASCRTGSYEQYF
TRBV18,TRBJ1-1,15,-,CASSPLKGVFTEAFF
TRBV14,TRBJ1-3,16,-,CASSPGRNVSGNTIYF
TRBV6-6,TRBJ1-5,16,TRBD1,CASSAGQGGRDQPQHF
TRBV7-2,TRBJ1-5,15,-,CASSPPSGGSQPQHF
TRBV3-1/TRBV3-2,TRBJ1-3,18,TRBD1,CASSQDRDSYPSGNTIYF
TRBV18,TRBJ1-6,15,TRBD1,CASSLPGQINSPLHF